The clone carrying this TCR beta chain was seen only once. The sample belongs to a study of CD8 T cells in Susac syndrome. An amount of RNA that ranged from 0.5 to 1 ug was reverse transcribed with random hexamers. TCRdb ran MiXCR on the immunoSEQ multiplex PCR reads and lists one entry per CDR3 protein. The repertoire holds roughly 250,000 distinct CDR3 sequences, with 96% as singletons. Germline trimming cut 5 bases from V and 9 bases from J; bases unmatched to any gene: 10. CDR3 length: 13 residues. Germline V gene sequence: CDR1 GTSNPN, CDR2 SVGIG (reference sequence). The patients with Susac syndrome were individuals who fulfilled the recently defined diagnostic criteria for disease that was either definite or probable. Purification of the CD8+ and CD4+ T cells relied on negative isolation, and TEMRA cells underwent FACS enrichment.

The chain couples TRBV30 to TRBJ1-2; TRBD1 matches 9 bases. The sequence came from a human donor with Susac syndrome. The sequencing sample was made of CD4+ T cells from PBMCs. The CDR3 DNA is TGTGCCTGGGGCACAGGGGGCGCGAAGAGCTACACCTTC. Residues: CAWGTGGAKSYTF.